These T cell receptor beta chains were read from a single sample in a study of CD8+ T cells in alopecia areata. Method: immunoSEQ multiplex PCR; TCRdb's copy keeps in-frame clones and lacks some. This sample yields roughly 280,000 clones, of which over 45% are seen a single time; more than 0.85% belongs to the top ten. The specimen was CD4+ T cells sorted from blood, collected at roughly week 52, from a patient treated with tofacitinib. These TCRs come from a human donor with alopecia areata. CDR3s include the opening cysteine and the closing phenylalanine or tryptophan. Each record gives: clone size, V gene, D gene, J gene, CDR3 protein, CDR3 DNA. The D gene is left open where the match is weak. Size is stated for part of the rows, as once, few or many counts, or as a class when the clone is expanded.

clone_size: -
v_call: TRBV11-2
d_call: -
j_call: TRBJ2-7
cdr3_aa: CASSLELAVYEQYF
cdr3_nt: TGTGCCAGCAGCTTAGAATTGGCAGTCTACGAGCAGTACTTC

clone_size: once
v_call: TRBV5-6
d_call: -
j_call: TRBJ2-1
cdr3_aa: CASSSRGTPFF
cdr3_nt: TGTGCCAGCAGCTCCAGGGGCACACCATTCTTC

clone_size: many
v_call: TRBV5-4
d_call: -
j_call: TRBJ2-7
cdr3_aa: CASSSKRPETYEQYF
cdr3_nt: TGTGCCAGCAGCTCCAAAAGGCCAGAGACTTACGAGCAGTACTTC

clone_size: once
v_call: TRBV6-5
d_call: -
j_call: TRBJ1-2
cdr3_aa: CASSLDGYYGYTF
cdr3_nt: TGTGCCAGCAGCCTCGACGGGTACTATGGCTACACCTTC

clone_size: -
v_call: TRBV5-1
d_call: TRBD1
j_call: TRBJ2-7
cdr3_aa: CASSSTTGDNEQYF
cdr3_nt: TGCGCCAGCAGCTCCACGACAGGGGACAACGAGCAGTACTTC

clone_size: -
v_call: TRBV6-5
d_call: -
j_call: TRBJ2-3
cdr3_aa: CASGNAGATDTQYF
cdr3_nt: TGTGCCAGCGGGAACGCGGGGGCCACAGATACGCAGTATTTT

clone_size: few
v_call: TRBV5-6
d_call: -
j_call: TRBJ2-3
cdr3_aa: CASSLTRGTDTQYF
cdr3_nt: TGTGCCAGCAGCTTGACTAGAGGCACAGATACGCAGTATTTT

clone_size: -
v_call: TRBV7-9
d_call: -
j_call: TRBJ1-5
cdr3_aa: CASSSRGDQPQHF
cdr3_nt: TGTGCCAGCAGCTCAAGGGGGGATCAGCCCCAGCATTTT

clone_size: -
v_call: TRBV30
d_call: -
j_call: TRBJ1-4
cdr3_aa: CAWSPIEGSTNEKLFF
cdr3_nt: TGTGCCTGGAGTCCAATCGAAGGCTCAACTAATGAAAAACTGTTTTTT

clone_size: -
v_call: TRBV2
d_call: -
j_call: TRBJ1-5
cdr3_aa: CASSLDGINQPQHF
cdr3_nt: TGTGCCAGCAGCCTGGACGGAATCAATCAGCCCCAGCATTTT

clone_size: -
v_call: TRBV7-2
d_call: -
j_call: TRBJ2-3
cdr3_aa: CASTLGGGGADTQYF
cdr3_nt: TGTGCCAGCACCCTAGGGGGGGGTGGCGCAGATACGCAGTATTTT

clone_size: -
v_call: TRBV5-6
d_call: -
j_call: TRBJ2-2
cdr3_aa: CASSGLGGPNTGELFF
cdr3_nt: TGTGCCAGCAGCGGACTCGGGGGCCCGAACACCGGGGAGCTGTTTTTT